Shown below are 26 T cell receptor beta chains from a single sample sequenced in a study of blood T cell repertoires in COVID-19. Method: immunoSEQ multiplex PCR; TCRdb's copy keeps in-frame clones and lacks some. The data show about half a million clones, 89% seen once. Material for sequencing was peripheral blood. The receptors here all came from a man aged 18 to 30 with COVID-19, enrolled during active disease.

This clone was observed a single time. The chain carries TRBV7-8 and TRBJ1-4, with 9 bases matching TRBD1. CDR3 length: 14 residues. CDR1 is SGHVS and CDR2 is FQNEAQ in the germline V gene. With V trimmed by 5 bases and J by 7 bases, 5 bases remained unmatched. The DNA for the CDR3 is TGTGCCAGCAGCCCGGACAGGGGATTTGAAAAACTGTTTTTT. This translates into CASSPDRGFEKLFF.

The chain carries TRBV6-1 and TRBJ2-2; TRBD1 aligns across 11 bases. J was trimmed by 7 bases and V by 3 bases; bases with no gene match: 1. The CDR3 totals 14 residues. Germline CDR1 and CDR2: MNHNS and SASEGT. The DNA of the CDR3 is TGTGCCAGCAGTGAGGGGACAGGGGGCGGGGAGCTGTTTTTT. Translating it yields CASSEGTGGGELFF.

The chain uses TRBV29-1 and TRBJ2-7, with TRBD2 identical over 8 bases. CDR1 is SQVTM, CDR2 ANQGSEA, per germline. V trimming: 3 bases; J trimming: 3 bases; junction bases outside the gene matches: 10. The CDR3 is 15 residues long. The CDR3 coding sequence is TGCAGCGTTGACCAAGTAGCGGGACTTCGCTACGAGCAGTACTTC. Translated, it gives CSVDQVAGLRYEQYF.

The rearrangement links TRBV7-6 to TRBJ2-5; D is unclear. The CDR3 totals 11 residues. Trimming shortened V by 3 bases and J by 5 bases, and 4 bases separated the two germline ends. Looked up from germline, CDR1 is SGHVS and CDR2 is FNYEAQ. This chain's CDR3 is CASSFYETQYF. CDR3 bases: TGTGCCAGCAGCTTTTATGAGACCCAGTACTTC.

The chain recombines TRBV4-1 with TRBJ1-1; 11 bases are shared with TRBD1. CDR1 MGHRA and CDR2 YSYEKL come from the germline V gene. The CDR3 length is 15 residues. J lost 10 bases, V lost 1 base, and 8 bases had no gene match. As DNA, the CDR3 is TGCGCCAGCAGCCAAGCCGGACAGGGGGCGATTAGAGCTTTCTTT. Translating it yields CASSQAGQGAIRAFF.

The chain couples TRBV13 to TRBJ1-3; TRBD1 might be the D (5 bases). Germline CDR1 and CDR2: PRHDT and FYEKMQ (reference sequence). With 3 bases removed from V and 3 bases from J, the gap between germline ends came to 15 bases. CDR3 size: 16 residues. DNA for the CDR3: TGTGCCAGCAGCTTTCAGACAGAGGGACTTGGAAACACCATATATTTT. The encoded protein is CASSFQTEGLGNTIYF.

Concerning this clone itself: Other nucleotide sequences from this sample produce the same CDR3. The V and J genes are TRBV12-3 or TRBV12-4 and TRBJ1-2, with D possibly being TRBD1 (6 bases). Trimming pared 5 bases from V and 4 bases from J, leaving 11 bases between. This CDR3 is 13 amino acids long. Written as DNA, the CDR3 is TGTGCCAGCAGTGAGGACAGAGTCTATGGCTACACCTTC. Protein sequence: CASSEDRVYGYTF.

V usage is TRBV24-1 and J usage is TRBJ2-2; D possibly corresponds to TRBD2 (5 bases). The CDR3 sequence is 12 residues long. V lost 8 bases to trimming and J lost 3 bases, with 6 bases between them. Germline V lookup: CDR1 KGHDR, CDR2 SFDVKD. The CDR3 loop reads CATNGDTGELFF. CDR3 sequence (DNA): TGTGCCACCAACGGGGACACCGGGGAGCTGTTTTTT.

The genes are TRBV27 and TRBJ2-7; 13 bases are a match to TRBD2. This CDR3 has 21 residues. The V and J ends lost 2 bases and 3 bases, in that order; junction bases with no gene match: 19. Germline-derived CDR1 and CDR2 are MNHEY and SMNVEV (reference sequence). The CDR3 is CASSLKGPTSGRPPTFYEQYF. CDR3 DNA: TGTGCCAGCAGTTTAAAGGGACCGACTAGCGGGAGGCCCCCTACCTTCTACGAGCAGTACTTC.

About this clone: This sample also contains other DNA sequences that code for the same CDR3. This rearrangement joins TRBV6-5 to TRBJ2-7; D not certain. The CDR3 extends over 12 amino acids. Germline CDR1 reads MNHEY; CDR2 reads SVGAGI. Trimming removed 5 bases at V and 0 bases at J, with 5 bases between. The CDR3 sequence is CASSLDSYEQYF. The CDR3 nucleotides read TGTGCCAGCAGTCTAGACTCCTACGAGCAGTACTTC.

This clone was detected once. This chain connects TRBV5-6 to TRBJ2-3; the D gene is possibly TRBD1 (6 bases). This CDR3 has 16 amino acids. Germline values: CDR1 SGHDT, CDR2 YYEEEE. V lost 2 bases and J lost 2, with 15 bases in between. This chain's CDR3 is CASSFLGDRTTDTQYF. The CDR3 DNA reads TGTGCCAGCAGCTTTTTAGGCGACAGGACCACAGATACGCAGTATTTT.

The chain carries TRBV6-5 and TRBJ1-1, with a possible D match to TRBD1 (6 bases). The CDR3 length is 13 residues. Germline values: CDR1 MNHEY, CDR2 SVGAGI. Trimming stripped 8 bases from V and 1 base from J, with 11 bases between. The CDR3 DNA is TGTGCCAGCCTAAAGGACAGGAACACTGAAGCTTTCTTT. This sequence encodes CASLKDRNTEAFF.

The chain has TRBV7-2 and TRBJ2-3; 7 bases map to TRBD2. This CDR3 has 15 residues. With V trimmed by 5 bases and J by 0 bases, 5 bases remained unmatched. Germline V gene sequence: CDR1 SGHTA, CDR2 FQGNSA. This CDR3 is CASSIERGSTDTQYF. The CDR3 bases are TGTGCCAGCAGCATTGAGCGGGGTAGCACAGATACGCAGTATTTT.

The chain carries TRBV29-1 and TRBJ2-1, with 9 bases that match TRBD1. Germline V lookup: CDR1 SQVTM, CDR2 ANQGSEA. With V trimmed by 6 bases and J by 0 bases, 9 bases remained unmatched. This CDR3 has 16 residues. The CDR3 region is CSVEHGTGYSYNEQFF. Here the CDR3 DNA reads TGCAGCGTCGAACACGGGACAGGGTACTCCTACAATGAGCAGTTCTTC.

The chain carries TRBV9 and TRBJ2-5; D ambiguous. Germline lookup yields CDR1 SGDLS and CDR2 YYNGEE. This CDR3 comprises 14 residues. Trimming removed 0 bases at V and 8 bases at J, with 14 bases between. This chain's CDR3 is CASSVVGASDTQYF. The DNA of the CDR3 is TGTGCCAGCAGCGTAGTGGGCGCCTCGGATACCCAGTACTTC. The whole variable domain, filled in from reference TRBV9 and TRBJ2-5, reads DSGVTQTPKHLITATGQRVTLRCSPRSGDLSVYWYQQSLDQGLQFLIQYYNGEERAKGNILERFSAQQFPDLHSELNLSSLELGDSALYFCASSVVGASDTQYFGPGTRLLVL.

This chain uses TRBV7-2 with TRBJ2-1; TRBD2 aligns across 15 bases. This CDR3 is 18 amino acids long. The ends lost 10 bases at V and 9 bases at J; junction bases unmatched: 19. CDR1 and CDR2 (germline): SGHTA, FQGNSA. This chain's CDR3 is CATRGPGLAGGSSLEQFF. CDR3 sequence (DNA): TGTGCCACCAGGGGGCCGGGACTAGCGGGAGGTAGTTCGCTTGAGCAGTTCTTC.

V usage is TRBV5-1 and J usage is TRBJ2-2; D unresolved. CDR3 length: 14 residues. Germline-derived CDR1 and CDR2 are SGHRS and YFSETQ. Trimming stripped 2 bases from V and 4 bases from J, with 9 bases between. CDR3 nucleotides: TGCGCCAGCAGCTTCGGAGATGGCACCGGGGAGCTGTTTTTT. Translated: CASSFGDGTGELFF.

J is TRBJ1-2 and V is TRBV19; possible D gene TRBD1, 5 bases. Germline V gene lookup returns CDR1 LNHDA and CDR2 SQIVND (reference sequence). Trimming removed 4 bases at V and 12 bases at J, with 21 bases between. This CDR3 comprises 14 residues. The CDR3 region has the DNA TGTGCCAGTAGTACTCTCCAGAGCCGACAGAGCCACACCTTC. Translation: CASSTLQSRQSHTF.

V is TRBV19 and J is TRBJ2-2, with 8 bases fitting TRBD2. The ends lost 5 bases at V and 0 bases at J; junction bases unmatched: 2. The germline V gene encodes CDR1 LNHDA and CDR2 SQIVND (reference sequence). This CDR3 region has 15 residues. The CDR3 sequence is CASSRLASNTGELFF. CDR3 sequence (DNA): TGTGCCAGTAGTCGACTAGCGTCGAACACCGGGGAGCTGTTTTTT.

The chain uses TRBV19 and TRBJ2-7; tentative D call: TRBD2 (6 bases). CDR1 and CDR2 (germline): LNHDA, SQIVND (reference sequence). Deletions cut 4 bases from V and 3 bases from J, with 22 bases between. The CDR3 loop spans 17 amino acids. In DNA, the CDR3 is TGTGCCAGTAGTACGTTAACTAGCTACCCTGGGGTCTACGAGCAGTACTTC. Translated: CASSTLTSYPGVYEQYF.

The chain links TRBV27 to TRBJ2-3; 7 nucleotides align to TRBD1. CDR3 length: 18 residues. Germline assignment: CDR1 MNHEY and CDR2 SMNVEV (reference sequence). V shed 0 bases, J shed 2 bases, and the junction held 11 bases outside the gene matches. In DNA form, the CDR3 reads TGTGCCAGCAGTTTATCATCCGGGACAGAGGGTACCACAGATACGCAGTATTTT. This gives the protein CASSLSSGTEGTTDTQYF.

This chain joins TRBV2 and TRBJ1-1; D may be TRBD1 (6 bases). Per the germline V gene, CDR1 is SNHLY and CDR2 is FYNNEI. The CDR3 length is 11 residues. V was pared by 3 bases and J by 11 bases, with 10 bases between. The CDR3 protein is CASSEGGGAFF. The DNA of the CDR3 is TGTGCCAGCAGTGAGGGAGGGGGTGCTTTCTTT.

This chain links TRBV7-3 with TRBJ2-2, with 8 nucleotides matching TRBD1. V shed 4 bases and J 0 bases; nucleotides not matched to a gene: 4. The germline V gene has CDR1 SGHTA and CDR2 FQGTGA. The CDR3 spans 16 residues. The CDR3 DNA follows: TGTGCCAGCAGCTCTCAGGGGGCTGCGAACACCGGGGAGCTGTTTTTT. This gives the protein CASSSQGAANTGELFF.

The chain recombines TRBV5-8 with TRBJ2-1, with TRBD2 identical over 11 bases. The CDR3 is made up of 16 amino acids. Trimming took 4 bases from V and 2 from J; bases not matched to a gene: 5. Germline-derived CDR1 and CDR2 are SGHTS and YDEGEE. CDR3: CASSLGTSGTYNEQFF. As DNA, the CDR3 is TGTGCCAGCAGCCTCGGGACTAGCGGTACCTACAATGAGCAGTTCTTC.

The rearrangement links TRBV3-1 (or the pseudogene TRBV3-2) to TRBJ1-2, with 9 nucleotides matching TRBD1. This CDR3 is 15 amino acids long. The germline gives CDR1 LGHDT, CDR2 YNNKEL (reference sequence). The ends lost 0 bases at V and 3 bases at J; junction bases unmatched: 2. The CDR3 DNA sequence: TGTGCCAGCAGCCAAGAAGGGACAGGGTACTATGGCTACACCTTC. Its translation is CASSQEGTGYYGYTF.

CDR3 region: CASNQAGGPQFF. CDR3 in DNA: TGTGCCAGCAACCAAGCGGGAGGGCCCCAGTTCTTC. The V and J genes are TRBV12-3 or TRBV12-4 and TRBJ2-1; TRBD2 aligns across 10 bases. The CDR3 extends over 12 amino acids. V lost 7 bases and J lost 13; bases outside the gene matches: 7.